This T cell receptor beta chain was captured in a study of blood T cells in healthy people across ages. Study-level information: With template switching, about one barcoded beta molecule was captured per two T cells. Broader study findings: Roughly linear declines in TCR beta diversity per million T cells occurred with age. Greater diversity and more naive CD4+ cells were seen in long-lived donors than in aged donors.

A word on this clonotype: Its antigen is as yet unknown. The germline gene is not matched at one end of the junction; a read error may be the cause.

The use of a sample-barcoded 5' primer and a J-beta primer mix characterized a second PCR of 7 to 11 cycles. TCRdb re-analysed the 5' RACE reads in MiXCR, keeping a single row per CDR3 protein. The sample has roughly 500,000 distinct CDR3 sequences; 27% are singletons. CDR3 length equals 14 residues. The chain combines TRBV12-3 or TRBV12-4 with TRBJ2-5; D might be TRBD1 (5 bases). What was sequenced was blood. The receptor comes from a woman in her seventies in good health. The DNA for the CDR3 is TGTGCCAGCAGTTTCGGGCTTTTGACAGAGGCCCAGTACTTC. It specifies CASSFGLLTEAQYF.